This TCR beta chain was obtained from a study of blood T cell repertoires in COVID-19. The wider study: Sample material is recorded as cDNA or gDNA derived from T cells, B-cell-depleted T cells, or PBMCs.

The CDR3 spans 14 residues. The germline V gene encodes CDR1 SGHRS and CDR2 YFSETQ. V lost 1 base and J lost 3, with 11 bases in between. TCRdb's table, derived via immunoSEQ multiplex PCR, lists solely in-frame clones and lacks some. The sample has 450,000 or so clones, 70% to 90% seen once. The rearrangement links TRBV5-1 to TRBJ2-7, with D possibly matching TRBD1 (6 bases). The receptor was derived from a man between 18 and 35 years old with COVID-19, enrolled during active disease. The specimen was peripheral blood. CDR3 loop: CASSLSGVGYEQYF. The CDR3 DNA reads TGCGCCAGCAGCTTGTCAGGGGTGGGCTACGAGCAGTACTTC.